This TCR beta chain was captured by sequencing in a study of tumor and adjacent non-tumor tissue in lung cancer. Looking at the study overall: Stage I to III disease affected approximately 11 men and 5 women aged about 30 to 85. General observations from the study: Top 100 clones took a larger repertoire share in normal lung.

This CDR3 spans 15 amino acids. Trimming removed 6 bases from V and 4 bases from J, with 19 bases in between. Worth noting for this clonotype: Its cognate antigen is unknown. A single base separates this from a much larger clone, so it may be a read error.

This sample's RNA came from whole unsorted tissue. Between August and November 2014, newly diagnosed, chemotherapy-naive lung cancer patients underwent thoracic surgery in China. The library came from three nested PCR rounds adapted from ARM-PCR protocols. Each CDR3 protein gets one entry after TCRdb re-called the multiplex PCR reads with MiXCR. The sample lists 100,000 to 150,000 distinct CDR3 sequences; 66% were seen once. This clonotype was obtained from a man between 25 and 39 years old with non-small cell lung cancer. This chain connects TRBV12-3 or TRBV12-4 to TRBJ2-7; possibly TRBD1 for D (6 bases). Source material: lung tumor tissue. The CDR3 DNA reads TGTGCCAGCAGCGATCCCCTCGGACAGTGGTACGAGCAGTACTTC. Translation: CASSDPLGQWYEQYF.